The present TCR beta chain was sequenced within a study of T cells after posttransplantation cyclophosphamide. The study, taken as a whole, reports: Skin or GI-infiltrating T cells shared few TRB sequences with blood.

As concerns this clone: The antigen remains unidentified.

Method: immunoSEQ multiplex PCR; TCRdb's copy keeps in-frame clones and lacks some. The data contain around 20,000 clones, over 65% of them singletons. V lost 4 bases and J lost 3; bases outside the gene matches: 6. CDR1 is MDHEN, CDR2 SYDVKM, per germline. This CDR3 comprises 16 residues. The specimen was memory CD4+ T cells sorted from blood. This sequence joins TRBV28 and TRBJ1-5; 10 nucleotides line up with TRBD1. The source is a man aged 25-45 years in good health and a related stem cell transplant donor. CDR3 coding DNA: TGTGCCAGCAGTTCGCCGGGACAGGGGATCAATCAGCCCCAGCATTTT. Encoded protein: CASSSPGQGINQPQHF.